Listed below are T cell receptor beta chains from one sample, sequenced in a study of cytomegalovirus exposure and HLA in healthy donors. Data came from immunoSEQ multiplex PCR; TCRdb stores just in-frame clones and leaves some out. The sample spans approximately 76,000 clones; the ten largest clones claim approximately 4.2%. Sequencing input: PBMCs. These receptors were obtained from a man younger than 30 in good health and CMV-seropositive. CDR3s include the opening cysteine and the closing phenylalanine or tryptophan. The D gene is left open where the match is weak.

j_call v_call cdr3_length d_call cdr3_aa cdr3_nt
TRBJ2-7 TRBV7-9 14 TRBD2 CASSTTSGFYEQYF TGTGCCAGCAGCACGACTAGCGGGTTCTACGAGCAGTACTTC
TRBJ2-7 TRBV2 12 - CASIQDSYEQYF TGTGCCAGCATCCAGGACAGCTACGAGCAGTACTTC
TRBJ2-7 TRBV27 17 TRBD2 CASSLSAQGLTTYEQYF TGTGCCAGCAGTTTATCAGCCCAGGGACTAACCACCTACGAGCAGTACTTC
TRBJ2-5 TRBV7-9 17 TRBD2 CASSSSGTSGGQETQYF TGTGCCAGCAGCAGTTCTGGGACTAGCGGGGGCCAAGAGACCCAGTACTTC
TRBJ2-7 TRBV25-1 14 - CASSLPDSSYEQYF TGTGCCAGCAGTCTCCCGGACAGCTCCTACGAGCAGTACTTC
TRBJ2-7 TRBV10-1 15 - CASSESLTGPDEQYF TGCGCCAGCAGTGAGTCGCTTACAGGTCCCGACGAGCAGTACTTC
TRBJ2-7 TRBV6-1 14 TRBD1 CASSPGTGGHEQYF TGTGCCAGCAGTCCCGGGACAGGGGGCCACGAGCAGTACTTC
TRBJ2-5 TRBV7-3 17 TRBD2 CASSSGELAGFQETQYF TGTGCCAGCAGCTCTGGGGAACTAGCGGGGTTTCAAGAGACCCAGTACTTC
TRBJ1-5 TRBV28 13 TRBD1 CASSFDRGKPQHF TGTGCCAGCAGTTTCGACAGGGGTAAGCCCCAGCATTTT
TRBJ2-1 TRBV5-6 18 - CASSFVSFRVLMDNEQFF TGTGCCAGCAGCTTTGTGAGTTTCAGGGTATTAATGGACAATGAGCAGTTCTTC
TRBJ2-7 TRBV18 15 - CASSPTPSGVNEQYF TGTGCCAGCTCACCGACGCCGTCAGGGGTTAACGAGCAGTACTTC
TRBJ1-4 TRBV11-2 15 TRBD1 CASSWPGQGVRKLFF TGTGCCAGCAGCTGGCCGGGACAGGGAGTTCGAAAACTGTTTTTT
TRBJ1-4 TRBV19 17 TRBD1 CASLPPGQGLMGGKLFF TGTGCCAGCTTACCGCCGGGACAGGGACTTATGGGTGGAAAACTGTTTTTT
TRBJ2-1 TRBV12-5 19 TRBD1 CASGWRRDRGYYSGDEQFF TGTGCTAGTGGTTGGCGTAGGGACAGGGGGTACTATTCTGGCGATGAGCAGTTCTTC
TRBJ2-2 TRBV27 14 - CASSFQGHTGELFF TGTGCCAGCAGTTTCCAGGGTCACACCGGGGAGCTGTTTTTT
TRBJ2-7 TRBV4-1 13 - CASSPRGQNEQYF TGCGCCAGCAGCCCTCGTGGTCAGAACGAGCAGTACTTC
TRBJ2-3 TRBV27 16 TRBD2 CASSLWLADNTDTQYF TGTGCCAGCAGTTTATGGCTAGCGGACAACACAGATACGCAGTATTTT
TRBJ2-5 TRBV7-8 17 - CASSLPRRADPRATQYF TGTGCCAGCAGCCTCCCGCGGCGGGCCGACCCTCGGGCGACCCAGTACTTC
TRBJ2-1 TRBV4-2 15 - CASSQVVAEGNEQFF TGTGCCAGCAGCCAAGTAGTAGCGGAGGGGAATGAGCAGTTCTTC
TRBJ1-1 TRBV6-1 20 TRBD1 CASSETPGGLGPPRNTEAFF TGTGCCAGCAGTGAAACCCCAGGGGGTCTCGGCCCCCCTAGGAACACTGAAGCTTTCTTT
TRBJ1-2 TRBV6-5 14 TRBD1 CASSSRWDSYGYTF TGTGCCAGCAGTTCCCGTTGGGACAGCTATGGCTACACCTTC
TRBJ1-1 TRBV10-1 15 - CASTGREVASTEAFF TGCGCCAGCACGGGCAGGGAGGTGGCTAGCACTGAAGCTTTCTTT
TRBJ2-7 TRBV5-1 16 TRBD2 CASSLGPSGDSYEQYF TGCGCCAGCAGCTTGGGCCCTAGCGGCGACTCCTACGAGCAGTACTTC
TRBJ1-2 TRBV14 17 - CASSQDSSPDRPYGHTF TGTGCCAGCAGCCAAGACTCGTCACCGGACAGACCCTATGGCCACACCTTC
TRBJ1-3 TRBV5-6 16 TRBD1 CASSLLQGADGNTIYF TGTGCCAGCAGCTTATTACAGGGGGCTGATGGAAACACCATATATTTT
TRBJ2-7 TRBV5-1 14 - CASSQQRTSYEQYF TGCGCCAGCAGCCAGCAGCGGACCTCCTACGAGCAGTACTTC
TRBJ1-1 TRBV4-1 14 - CASSQDPGDTEAFF TGCGCCAGCAGCCAAGATCCCGGTGACACTGAAGCTTTCTTT
TRBJ1-2 TRBV19 17 TRBD1 CASSTPPRGQGRGGYTF TGTGCCAGTAGTACGCCACCGAGGGGACAGGGAAGAGGCGGCTACACCTTC
TRBJ1-2 TRBV19 15 - CASSDPGILPYGYTF TGTGCCAGTAGTGACCCAGGGATTCTCCCCTATGGCTACACCTTC
TRBJ2-6 TRBV18 15 - CASSPRGTGANVLTF TGTGCCAGCTCACCAAGGGGTACTGGGGCCAACGTCCTGACTTTC
TRBJ2-5 TRBV11-2 16 - CASSLVGSLAQETQYF TGTGCCAGCAGCTTAGTGGGGTCACTAGCTCAAGAGACCCAGTACTTC
TRBJ2-5 TRBV7-2 14 TRBD1 CASSMTGGQETQYF TGTGCCAGCAGCATGACAGGGGGCCAAGAGACCCAGTACTTC
TRBJ2-2 TRBV6-5 14 TRBD1 CASSYRTGSGELFF TGTGCCAGCAGTTACCGGACAGGGTCCGGGGAGCTGTTTTTT
TRBJ1-4 TRBV6-5 16 TRBD1 CASSFGTGAGSEKLFF TGTGCCAGCAGTTTTGGTACAGGGGCCGGGAGTGAAAAACTGTTTTTT
TRBJ2-7 TRBV6-1 12 - CASSEQTYEQYF TGTGCCAGCAGTGAACAGACCTACGAGCAGTACTTC
TRBJ1-1 TRBV28 17 TRBD1 CASSPPPHTGANTEAFF TGTGCCAGCAGTCCTCCCCCCCATACAGGGGCGAACACTGAAGCTTTCTTT
TRBJ1-5 TRBV4-2 19 - CASSQDLTGFRAGNQPQHF TGTGCCAGCAGCCAAGATCTTACGGGTTTCAGGGCTGGCAATCAGCCCCAGCATTTT